This TCR beta chain was recovered during a study of T-cell memory formation after mild COVID-19. The trim removed 5 bases at V and 8 bases at J, leaving 10 bases unmatched. CDR1 and CDR2 (germline): SQVTM, ANQGSEA. There are 15 residues in the CDR3. Each CDR3 protein gets one entry after TCRdb re-called the 5' RACE reads with MiXCR. The sample yields more than 350,000 distinct CDR3 sequences, roughly 20% seen once. This clonotype was picked up many times. This receptor was obtained from an adult woman who had mild COVID-19 (a few samples of this study predate the infection). Cell type and time point are not known. Sequencing used PBMCs or a T cell subset sorted from them (not recorded which). The chain combines TRBV29-1 with TRBJ2-4, with 12 bases identical to TRBD2. This chain's CDR3 is CSVTGLAGPGDIQYF. The CDR3 DNA follows: TGCAGCGTTACCGGACTAGCGGGGCCAGGGGACATTCAGTACTTC.